Presented here are 26 T cell receptor beta chains from one specimen sequenced in a study of response to subunit inactivated influenza vaccine. TCRdb re-called the RT-PCR reads with MiXCR, one entry per CDR3 protein. Counted here are roughly 780,000 distinct CDR3 sequences, about 18% occurring once; the ten biggest clones make up roughly 10%. The material sequenced was PBMCs from blood, taken roughly 5 days after vaccination. The receptor source for this set is a man aged 45-65 years who received an inactivated influenza vaccine.

The rearrangement uses TRBV7-9 and TRBJ1-1; 7 positions match TRBD1. Unmatched junction bases numbered 8, after V lost 5 bases and J lost 11 bases. The CDR3 runs to 12 residues. CDR1 is SEHNR and CDR2 is FQNEAQ in the germline V gene (reference sequence). The CDR3 is CASSHDREMAFF. CDR3 DNA: TGTGCCAGCAGCCATGACAGGGAAATGGCTTTCTTT.

This clonotype was observed at least ten times. This chain uses TRBV5-6 with TRBJ1-2; TRBD1 matches at 7 bases. This CDR3 region has 14 residues. With 5 bases clipped from V and 5 bases from J, the junction kept 9 bases outside the gene matches. CDR1 is SGHDT, CDR2 YYEEEE, per germline. DNA of the CDR3: TGTGCCAGCAGTCCCGGCGGGACAGTATATGGCTACACCTTC. Its translation is CASSPGGTVYGYTF.

J is TRBJ2-5 and V is TRBV13; 9 bases are a match to TRBD2. The CDR3 extends over 17 amino acids. Germline CDR1 and CDR2: PRHDT and FYEKMQ (reference sequence). Trimming at V came to 3 bases and at J to 4 bases, leaving 12 bases not matched to a gene. The CDR3 DNA follows: TGTGCCAGCAGCTTGGCCCCCCCGGGACTAGCTGGAGAGACCCAGTACTTC. It codes for CASSLAPPGLAGETQYF.

This chain joins TRBV20-1 and TRBJ2-3, with TRBD2 matching over 10 bases. V was pared by 1 base and J by 4 bases, with 17 bases of the junction left unmatched. CDR3 length equals 19 residues. Germline V gene data show CDR1 as DFQATT and CDR2 as SNEGSKA (reference sequence). The CDR3, as DNA: TGCAGTGCTAGAGGATCTTGGGGCAGCGGGGGGGCTCTAGCAGATACGCAGTATTTT. This encodes CSARGSWGSGGALADTQYF.

The rearrangement links TRBV7-2 to TRBJ1-2; TRBD1 agrees at 7 bases. The CDR3 contains 15 residues. The V and J ends lost 5 bases and 4 bases, in that order; junction bases with no gene match: 10. Germline V gene sequence: CDR1 SGHTA, CDR2 FQGNSA. The DNA for the CDR3 is TGTGCCAGCAGCCCCCGGACAGGCCCTACCTATGGCTACACCTTC. This codes for CASSPRTGPTYGYTF.

The chain links TRBV29-1 to TRBJ1-2; D is possibly TRBD1 (5 bases). Germline CDR1 SQVTM, CDR2 ANQGSEA. The CDR3 is 14 amino acids. V dropped 4 bases and J dropped 4 bases, with 16 bases sitting between them. The CDR3 is CSVVGGDRTYGYTF. The CDR3 DNA is TGCAGCGTTGTTGGCGGTGACAGAACCTATGGCTACACCTTC. The variable domain in full, completed from reference TRBV29-1 and TRBJ1-2, reads SAVISQKPSRDICQRGTSLTIQCQVDSQVTMMFWYRQQPGQSLTLIATANQGSEATYESGFVIDKFPISRPNLTFSTLTVSNMSPEDSSIYLCSVVGGDRTYGYTFGSGTRLTVV.

A few counts support this clonotype. J is TRBJ2-3 and V is TRBV11-1; 10 nucleotides agree with TRBD2. The CDR3 is 18 residues long. Trimming cost V 5 bases and J 1 base; bases outside gene matches: 12. Germline loops: CDR1 SGHAT, CDR2 FQDESV (reference sequence). CDR3 loop: CASSHPPLLAGGTDTQYF. In DNA form, the CDR3 reads TGTGCCAGCAGCCATCCCCCACTTCTAGCGGGAGGCACAGATACGCAGTATTTT.

With regard to this clonotype: It is likely a read error, because the conserved phenylalanine at the end of the CDR3 is missing. The chain couples TRBV5-5 to TRBJ2-7; 7 bases are a match to TRBD1. V shed 0 bases and J 9 bases; nucleotides not matched to a gene: 9. The CDR3 contains 14 residues. The germline CDR1 and CDR2 sequences are SGHKS and YYEKEE (reference sequence). Here the CDR3 reads CASSLAMKGARQYL. Written as DNA, the CDR3 is TGTGCCAGCAGCTTGGCAATGAAGGGGGCGCGGCAGTACTTA.

This clonotype was seen a handful of times. This rearrangement joins TRBV5-1 to TRBJ2-7; D gene ambiguous. Germline CDR1 is SGHRS and CDR2 is YFSETQ. This CDR3 spans 15 amino acids. The V end was cut by 4 bases, the J end by 4 bases, with 18 bases between. CDR3 amino acids: CASSGSAFSLYEQYF. Here the CDR3 DNA reads TGCGCCAGCAGCGGCAGCGCGTTTTCTCTGTACGAGCAGTACTTC. Complete variable domain (other parts from reference TRBV5-1 and TRBJ2-7): KAGVTQTPRYLIKTRGQQVTLSCSPISGHRSVSWYQQTPGQGLQFLFEYFSETQRNKGNFPGRFSGRQFSNSRSEMNVSTLELGDSALYLCASSGSAFSLYEQYFGPGTRLTVT.

This chain joins TRBV29-1 and TRBJ1-2, with 7 bases aligning to TRBD1. Germline-derived CDR1 and CDR2 are SQVTM and ANQGSEA. Unmatched junction bases numbered 6, after V lost 6 bases and J lost 5 bases. The CDR3 loop spans 12 amino acids. CDR3 protein: CSVVDRAYGYTF. The DNA for the CDR3 is TGCAGCGTGGTTGACAGGGCTTATGGCTACACCTTC.

This clonotype was detected only a few times. The rearrangement uses TRBV20-1 and TRBJ2-1; D unresolved. This CDR3 spans 12 amino acids. V was cut by 7 bases and J by 8 bases, with 15 bases left in between. Germline V lookup: CDR1 DFQATT, CDR2 SNEGSKA (reference sequence). Here the CDR3 DNA reads TGCAGTGAGGCCGGCCTCCGGGATGAGCAGTTCTTC. Translating it yields CSEAGLRDEQFF.

The V and J genes are TRBV5-5 and TRBJ2-3, with 13 bases aligning to TRBD2. V trimming: 4 bases; J trimming: 6 bases; junction bases outside the gene matches: 8. The germline V gene encodes CDR1 SGHKS and CDR2 YYEKEE (reference sequence). This CDR3 comprises 16 residues. The chain's CDR3 is CASSLGLAGDWDTQYF. In DNA, the CDR3 is TGTGCCAGCAGCCTAGGACTAGCGGGAGACTGGGATACGCAGTATTTT.

This chain connects TRBV6-4 to TRBJ1-6, with unresolved D. V was cut by 2 bases and J by 5 bases, with 4 bases left in between. The CDR3 consists of 13 residues. The germline gives CDR1 MRHNA, CDR2 SNTAGT. The CDR3 DNA reads TGTGCCAGCAGTGACGTCCATAATTCACCCCTCCACTTT. Protein product: CASSDVHNSPLHF.

The table lists this clonotype with many counts. CDR3 residues: CASSRDRLNTEAFF. The CDR3 DNA is TGTGCCAGCAGTAGGGACAGGTTGAACACTGAAGCTTTCTTT. J is TRBJ1-1 and V is TRBV12-3 or TRBV12-4; TRBD1 matches at 8 bases. This CDR3 is 14 amino acids long. Germline trimming cut 5 bases from V and 0 bases from J; bases unmatched to any gene: 2.

The chain employs TRBV20-1 and TRBJ1-5; 7 positions agree with TRBD1. Germline V gene sequence: CDR1 DFQATT, CDR2 SNEGSKA (reference sequence). The CDR3 has 15 residues. V lost 5 bases to trimming and J lost 3 bases; unmatched junction nucleotides: 10. In DNA form, the CDR3 reads TGCAGTGCTCTCCGGGACAGAAACTCCAATCAGCCCCAGCATTTT. Translating gives CSALRDRNSNQPQHF.

This clonotype was detected ten times or more. This chain uses TRBV10-3 with TRBJ2-7; no firm D call. V was clipped by 2 bases and J by 2 bases, with 7 bases between them. The CDR3 runs to 13 residues. Germline V CDR1 and CDR2: ENHRY, SYGVKD. The CDR3 sequence: CAISEGTTYEQYF. CDR3 sequence (DNA): TGTGCCATCAGTGAGGGCACTACCTACGAGCAGTACTTC.

Points on this clonotype: This may be a read error: a much more frequent sequence differs by one nucleotide. The V and J genes are TRBV20-1 and TRBJ1-5, with unresolved D. Deletions cut 3 bases from V and 1 base from J, with 4 bases between. The CDR3 consists of 12 residues. Germline loops: CDR1 DFQATT, CDR2 SNEGSKA (reference sequence). The CDR3 is CSASWSNQPQHF. In DNA, the CDR3 is TGCAGTGCTAGTTGGAGCAATCAGCCCCAGCATTTT.

This clonotype was seen more than once but under ten times. V and J are TRBV4-2 and TRBJ1-6; D remains ambiguous. This CDR3 comprises 16 residues. V was shortened by 4 bases and J by 5 bases, with 15 bases between the two germline ends. Germline assignment: CDR1 LGHNA and CDR2 YNFKEQ. The CDR3 loop reads CASSPVRTGNNSPLHF. DNA for the CDR3: TGTGCCAGCAGCCCCGTTCGGACGGGCAATAATTCACCCCTCCACTTT.

This clonotype was found many times. The chain uses TRBV29-1 and TRBJ2-2, with D perhaps TRBD1 or TRBD2 (6 bases each). V gave up 6 bases and J gave up 2 bases, with 13 bases separating them. Germline assignment: CDR1 SQVTM and CDR2 ANQGSEA. The CDR3 spans 14 residues. CDR3 in amino acids: CSVLRGVNTGELFF. The CDR3 DNA sequence: TGCAGCGTACTTAGGGGGGTAAACACCGGGGAGCTGTTTTTT.

The CDR3 sequence: CASSQDIGFYGYTF. DNA for the CDR3: TGTGCCAGCAGCCAAGATATAGGTTTCTATGGCTACACCTTC. The chain employs TRBV14 and TRBJ1-2, with D uncertain. The V end was cut by 0 bases, the J end by 4 bases, with 9 bases between. The CDR3 extends over 14 amino acids. CDR1 is SGHDN and CDR2 is FVKESK in the germline V gene.

The chain employs TRBV7-9 and TRBJ2-3; 8 bases map to TRBD1. V shed 5 bases, J shed 5 bases, and the junction held 3 bases outside the gene matches. The CDR3 extends over 13 amino acids. Germline V gene lookup returns CDR1 SEHNR and CDR2 FQNEAQ (reference sequence). In DNA, the CDR3 is TGTGCCAGCAGCCGGACAGGGCAAGATACGCAGTATTTT. Residues: CASSRTGQDTQYF.

The CDR3 DNA reads TGTGCCAGCAGCCGCTGGGGGGCCTCTGGGGCCAACGTCCTGACTTTC. Translated, it gives CASSRWGASGANVLTF. The chain couples TRBV13 to TRBJ2-6; possibly TRBD1 or TRBD2 for D (6 bases each). This CDR3 has 16 amino acids. In germline, CDR1 is PRHDT, CDR2 FYEKMQ (reference sequence). V was shortened by 5 bases and J by 0 bases, with 11 bases between the two germline ends.

This chain uses TRBV5-1 with TRBJ1-1; no definite D call. Trimming stripped 0 bases from V and 2 bases from J, with 11 bases between. Looked up from germline, CDR1 is SGHRS and CDR2 is YFSETQ. This CDR3 region has 15 residues. CDR3 loop: CASSLANSGNTEAFF. DNA for the CDR3: TGCGCCAGCAGCTTGGCCAACTCGGGTAACACTGAAGCTTTCTTT. The full variable domain, its missing parts supplied by reference TRBV5-1 and TRBJ1-1, is KAGVTQTPRYLIKTRGQQVTLSCSPISGHRSVSWYQQTPGQGLQFLFEYFSETQRNKGNFPGRFSGRQFSNSRSEMNVSTLELGDSALYLCASSLANSGNTEAFFGQGTRLTVV.

A few counts support this clonotype. The J gene is TRBJ2-1, the V gene TRBV5-1, with 7 bases fitting TRBD1. The CDR3 is made up of 12 amino acids. Trimming took 4 bases from V and 10 from J; bases not matched to a gene: 5. From germline, CDR1 is SGHRS and CDR2 YFSETQ. The CDR3 DNA reads TGCGCCAGCAGCGCTGGGACAGCGGAGCAGTTCTTC. Protein product: CASSAGTAEQFF.

This clonotype was counted between two and nine times. The rearrangement uses TRBV9 and TRBJ1-1; 8 bases line up with TRBD1. This CDR3 has 15 amino acids. J was trimmed by 4 bases and V by 3 bases; bases with no gene match: 8. Germline-derived CDR1 and CDR2 are SGDLS and YYNGEE. The CDR3 DNA reads as TGTGCCAGCAGCGCGGGTGGACAGGGCGGCACTGAAGCTTTCTTT. This codes for CASSAGGQGGTEAFF.

This clonotype was detected ten times or more. The chain couples TRBV6-5 to TRBJ1-4, with D perhaps matching TRBD1 (5 bases). The CDR3 sequence is 16 residues long. V lost 0 bases and J 5 bases, leaving 13 bases between the germline ends. Germline V CDR1 and CDR2: MNHEY, SVGAGI. Written as DNA, the CDR3 is TGTGCCAGCAGTTACTCAGGCAGGGTCGAAAATGAAAAACTGTTTTTT. This gives the protein CASSYSGRVENEKLFF.